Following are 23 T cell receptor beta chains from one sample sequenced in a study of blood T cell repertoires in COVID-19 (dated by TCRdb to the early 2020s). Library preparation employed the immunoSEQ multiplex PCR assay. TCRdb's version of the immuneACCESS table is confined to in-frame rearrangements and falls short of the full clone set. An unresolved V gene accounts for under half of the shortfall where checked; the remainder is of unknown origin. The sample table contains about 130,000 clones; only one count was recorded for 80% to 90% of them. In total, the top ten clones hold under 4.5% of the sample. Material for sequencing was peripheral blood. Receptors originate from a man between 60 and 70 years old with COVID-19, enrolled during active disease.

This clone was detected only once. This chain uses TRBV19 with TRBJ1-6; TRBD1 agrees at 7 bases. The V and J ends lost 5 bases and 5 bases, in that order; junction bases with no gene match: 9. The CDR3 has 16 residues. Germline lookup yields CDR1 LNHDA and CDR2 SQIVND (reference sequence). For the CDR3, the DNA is TGTGCCAGTAGTCCACGACAGGGCGGAAATAATTCACCCCTCCACTTT. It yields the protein CASSPRQGGNNSPLHF.

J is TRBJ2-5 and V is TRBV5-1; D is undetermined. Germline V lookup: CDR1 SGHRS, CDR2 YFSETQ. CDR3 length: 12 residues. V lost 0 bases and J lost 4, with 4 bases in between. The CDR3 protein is CASSLGVETQYF. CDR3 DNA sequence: TGCGCCAGCAGCTTGGGAGTAGAGACCCAGTACTTC.

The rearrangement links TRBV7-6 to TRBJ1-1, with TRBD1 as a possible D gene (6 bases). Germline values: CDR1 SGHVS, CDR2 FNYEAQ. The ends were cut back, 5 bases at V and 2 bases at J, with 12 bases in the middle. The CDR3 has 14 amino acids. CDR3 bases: TGTGCCAGCAGCCAAGTACAGGGAAACACTGAAGCTTTCTTT. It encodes CASSQVQGNTEAFF.

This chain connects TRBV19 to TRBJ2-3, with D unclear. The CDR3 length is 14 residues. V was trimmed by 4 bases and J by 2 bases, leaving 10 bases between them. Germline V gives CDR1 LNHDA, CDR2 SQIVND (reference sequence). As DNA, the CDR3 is TGTGCCAGTAGTAGAGACTCCTTCACAGATACGCAGTATTTT. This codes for CASSRDSFTDTQYF.

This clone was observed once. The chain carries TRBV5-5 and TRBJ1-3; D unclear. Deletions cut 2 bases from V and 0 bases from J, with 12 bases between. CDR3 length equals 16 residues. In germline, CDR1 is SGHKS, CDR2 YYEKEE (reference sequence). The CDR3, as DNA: TGTGCCAGCAGCTTTGTACCGCTGAGCTCTGGAAACACCATATATTTT. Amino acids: CASSFVPLSSGNTIYF.

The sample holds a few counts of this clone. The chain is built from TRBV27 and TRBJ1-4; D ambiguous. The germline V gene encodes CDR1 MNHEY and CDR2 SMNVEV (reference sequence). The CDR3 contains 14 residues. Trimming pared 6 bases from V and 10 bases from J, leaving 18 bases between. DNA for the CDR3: TGTGCCAGCAGCCTGAATCCCTCCTATGGAAAACTGTTTTTT. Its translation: CASSLNPSYGKLFF.

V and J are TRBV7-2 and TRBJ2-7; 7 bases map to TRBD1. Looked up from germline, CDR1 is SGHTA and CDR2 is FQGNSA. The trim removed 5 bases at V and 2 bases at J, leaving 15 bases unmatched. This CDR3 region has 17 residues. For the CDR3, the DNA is TGTGCCAGCAGCCCCGGGAACTGGACAGGCGACGCCTACGAGCAGTACTTC. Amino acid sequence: CASSPGNWTGDAYEQYF.

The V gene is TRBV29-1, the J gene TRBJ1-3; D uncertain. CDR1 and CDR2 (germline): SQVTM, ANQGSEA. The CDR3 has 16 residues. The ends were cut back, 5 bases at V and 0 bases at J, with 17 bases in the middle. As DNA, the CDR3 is TGCAGCGTTTCGGGAATCGGGGTAGACTCTGGAAACACCATATATTTT. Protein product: CSVSGIGVDSGNTIYF.

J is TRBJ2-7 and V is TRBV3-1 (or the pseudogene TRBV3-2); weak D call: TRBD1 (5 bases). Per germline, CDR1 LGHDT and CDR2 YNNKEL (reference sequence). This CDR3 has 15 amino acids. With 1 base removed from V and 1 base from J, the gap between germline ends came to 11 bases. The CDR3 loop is CASSQVGLQSYEQYF. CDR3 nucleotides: TGTGCCAGCAGCCAAGTGGGGCTACAGTCCTACGAGCAGTACTTC.

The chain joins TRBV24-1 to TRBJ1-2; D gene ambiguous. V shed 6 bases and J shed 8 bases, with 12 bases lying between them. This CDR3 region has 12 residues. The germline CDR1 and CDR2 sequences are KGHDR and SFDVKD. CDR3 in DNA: TGTGCCACCAGTACAGTGATGAGAGGCTACACCTTC. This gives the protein CATSTVMRGYTF.

CDR3 in amino acids: CASSVTGSARYEQYF. The CDR3, as DNA: TGTGCCAGCAGCGTTACAGGGTCCGCGCGCTACGAGCAGTACTTC. J is TRBJ2-7 and V is TRBV9, with D possibly TRBD1 on 6 matching bases. CDR1 and CDR2 from the germline V gene are SGDLS and YYNGEE. The germline V and J ends were trimmed by 2 bases and 3 bases, with 15 bases remaining between them. This CDR3 is built from 15 residues.

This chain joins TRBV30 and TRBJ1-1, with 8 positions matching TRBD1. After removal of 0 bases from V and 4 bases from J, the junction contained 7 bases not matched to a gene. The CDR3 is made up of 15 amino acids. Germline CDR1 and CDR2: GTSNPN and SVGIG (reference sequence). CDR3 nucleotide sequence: TGTGCCTGGAGTGTACTTGGACAGGGTAGCACTGAAGCTTTCTTT. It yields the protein CAWSVLGQGSTEAFF.

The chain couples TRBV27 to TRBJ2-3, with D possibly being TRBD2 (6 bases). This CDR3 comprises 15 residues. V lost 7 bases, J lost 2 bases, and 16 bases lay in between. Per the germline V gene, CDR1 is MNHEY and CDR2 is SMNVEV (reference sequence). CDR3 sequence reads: CASTLTGVTTDTQYF. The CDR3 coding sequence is TGTGCCAGCACCCTGACGGGGGTAACCACAGATACGCAGTATTTT.

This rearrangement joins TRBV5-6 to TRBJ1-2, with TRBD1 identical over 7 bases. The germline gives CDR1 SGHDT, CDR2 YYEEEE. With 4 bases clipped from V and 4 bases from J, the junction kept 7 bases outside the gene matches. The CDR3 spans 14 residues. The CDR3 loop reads CASSLTGAGYGYTF. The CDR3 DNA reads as TGTGCCAGCAGCCTTACAGGGGCTGGCTATGGCTACACCTTC.

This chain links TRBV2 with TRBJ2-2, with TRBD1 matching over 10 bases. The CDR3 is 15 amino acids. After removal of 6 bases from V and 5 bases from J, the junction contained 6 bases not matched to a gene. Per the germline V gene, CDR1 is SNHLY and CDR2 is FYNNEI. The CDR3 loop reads CASSQDRGSTGELFF. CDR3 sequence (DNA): TGTGCCAGCAGCCAGGACAGGGGGTCTACCGGGGAGCTGTTTTTT.

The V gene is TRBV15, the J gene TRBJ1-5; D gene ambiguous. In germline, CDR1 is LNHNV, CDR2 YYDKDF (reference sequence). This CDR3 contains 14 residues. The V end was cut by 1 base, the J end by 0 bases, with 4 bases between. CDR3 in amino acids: CATSRANSNQPQHF. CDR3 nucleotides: TGTGCCACCAGCAGAGCCAATAGCAATCAGCCCCAGCATTTT.

CDR3 DNA sequence: TGTGCCAGTAGTATCCGGACAGTGAACACCGGGGAGCTGTTTTTT. Encoded protein: CASSIRTVNTGELFF. The rearrangement joins TRBV19 to TRBJ2-2; weak D call: TRBD1 (6 bases). Between the trimmed V and J ends, which lost 3 bases and 1 base, there was a span of 9 bases. This CDR3 spans 15 amino acids. Looked up from germline, CDR1 is LNHDA and CDR2 is SQIVND (reference sequence).

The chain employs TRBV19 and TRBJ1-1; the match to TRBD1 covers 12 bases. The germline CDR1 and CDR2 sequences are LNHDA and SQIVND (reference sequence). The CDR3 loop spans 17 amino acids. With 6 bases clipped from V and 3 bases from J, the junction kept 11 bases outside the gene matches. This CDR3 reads CASRKGQGARMYTEAFF. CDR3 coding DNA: TGTGCCAGTAGGAAGGGACAGGGGGCGCGGATGTACACTGAAGCTTTCTTT.

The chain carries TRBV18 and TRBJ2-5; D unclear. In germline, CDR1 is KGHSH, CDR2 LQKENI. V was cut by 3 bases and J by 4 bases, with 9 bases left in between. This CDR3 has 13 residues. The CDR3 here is CASSPTTIETQYF. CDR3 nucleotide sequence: TGTGCCAGCTCACCGACGACAATAGAGACCCAGTACTTC.

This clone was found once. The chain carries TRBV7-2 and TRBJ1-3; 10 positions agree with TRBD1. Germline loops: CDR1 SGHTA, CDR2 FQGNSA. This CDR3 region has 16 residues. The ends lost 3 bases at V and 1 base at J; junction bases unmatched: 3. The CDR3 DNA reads TGTGCCAGCAGCTTCGACAGGGGGCGGTCTGGAAACACCATATATTTT. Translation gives CASSFDRGRSGNTIYF.

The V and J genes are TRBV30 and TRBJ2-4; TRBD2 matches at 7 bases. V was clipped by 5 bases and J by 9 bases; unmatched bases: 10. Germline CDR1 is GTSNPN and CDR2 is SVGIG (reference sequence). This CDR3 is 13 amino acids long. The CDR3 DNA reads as TGTGCCTGGTCTGGACTAGGAAGAGGCATTCAGTACTTC. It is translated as CAWSGLGRGIQYF.

CDR3 in DNA: TGTGCCAGCAGTCCGGTGGCGGGGGGGATCCAAGAGACCCAGTACTTC. Encoded protein: CASSPVAGGIQETQYF. This chain joins TRBV28 and TRBJ2-5, with 9 bases identical to TRBD2. Trimming at V came to 5 bases and at J to 1 base, leaving 8 bases not matched to a gene. CDR3 length equals 16 residues. The V gene's germline CDR1 is MDHEN and CDR2 SYDVKM.

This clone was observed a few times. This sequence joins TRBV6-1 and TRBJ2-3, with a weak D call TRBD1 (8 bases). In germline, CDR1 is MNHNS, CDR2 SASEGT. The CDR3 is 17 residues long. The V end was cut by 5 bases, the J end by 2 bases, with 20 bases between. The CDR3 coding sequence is TGTGCCAGCAGTAAAGGCACAGGGGGGGGGATCACAGATACGCAGTATTTT. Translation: CASSKGTGGGITDTQYF.